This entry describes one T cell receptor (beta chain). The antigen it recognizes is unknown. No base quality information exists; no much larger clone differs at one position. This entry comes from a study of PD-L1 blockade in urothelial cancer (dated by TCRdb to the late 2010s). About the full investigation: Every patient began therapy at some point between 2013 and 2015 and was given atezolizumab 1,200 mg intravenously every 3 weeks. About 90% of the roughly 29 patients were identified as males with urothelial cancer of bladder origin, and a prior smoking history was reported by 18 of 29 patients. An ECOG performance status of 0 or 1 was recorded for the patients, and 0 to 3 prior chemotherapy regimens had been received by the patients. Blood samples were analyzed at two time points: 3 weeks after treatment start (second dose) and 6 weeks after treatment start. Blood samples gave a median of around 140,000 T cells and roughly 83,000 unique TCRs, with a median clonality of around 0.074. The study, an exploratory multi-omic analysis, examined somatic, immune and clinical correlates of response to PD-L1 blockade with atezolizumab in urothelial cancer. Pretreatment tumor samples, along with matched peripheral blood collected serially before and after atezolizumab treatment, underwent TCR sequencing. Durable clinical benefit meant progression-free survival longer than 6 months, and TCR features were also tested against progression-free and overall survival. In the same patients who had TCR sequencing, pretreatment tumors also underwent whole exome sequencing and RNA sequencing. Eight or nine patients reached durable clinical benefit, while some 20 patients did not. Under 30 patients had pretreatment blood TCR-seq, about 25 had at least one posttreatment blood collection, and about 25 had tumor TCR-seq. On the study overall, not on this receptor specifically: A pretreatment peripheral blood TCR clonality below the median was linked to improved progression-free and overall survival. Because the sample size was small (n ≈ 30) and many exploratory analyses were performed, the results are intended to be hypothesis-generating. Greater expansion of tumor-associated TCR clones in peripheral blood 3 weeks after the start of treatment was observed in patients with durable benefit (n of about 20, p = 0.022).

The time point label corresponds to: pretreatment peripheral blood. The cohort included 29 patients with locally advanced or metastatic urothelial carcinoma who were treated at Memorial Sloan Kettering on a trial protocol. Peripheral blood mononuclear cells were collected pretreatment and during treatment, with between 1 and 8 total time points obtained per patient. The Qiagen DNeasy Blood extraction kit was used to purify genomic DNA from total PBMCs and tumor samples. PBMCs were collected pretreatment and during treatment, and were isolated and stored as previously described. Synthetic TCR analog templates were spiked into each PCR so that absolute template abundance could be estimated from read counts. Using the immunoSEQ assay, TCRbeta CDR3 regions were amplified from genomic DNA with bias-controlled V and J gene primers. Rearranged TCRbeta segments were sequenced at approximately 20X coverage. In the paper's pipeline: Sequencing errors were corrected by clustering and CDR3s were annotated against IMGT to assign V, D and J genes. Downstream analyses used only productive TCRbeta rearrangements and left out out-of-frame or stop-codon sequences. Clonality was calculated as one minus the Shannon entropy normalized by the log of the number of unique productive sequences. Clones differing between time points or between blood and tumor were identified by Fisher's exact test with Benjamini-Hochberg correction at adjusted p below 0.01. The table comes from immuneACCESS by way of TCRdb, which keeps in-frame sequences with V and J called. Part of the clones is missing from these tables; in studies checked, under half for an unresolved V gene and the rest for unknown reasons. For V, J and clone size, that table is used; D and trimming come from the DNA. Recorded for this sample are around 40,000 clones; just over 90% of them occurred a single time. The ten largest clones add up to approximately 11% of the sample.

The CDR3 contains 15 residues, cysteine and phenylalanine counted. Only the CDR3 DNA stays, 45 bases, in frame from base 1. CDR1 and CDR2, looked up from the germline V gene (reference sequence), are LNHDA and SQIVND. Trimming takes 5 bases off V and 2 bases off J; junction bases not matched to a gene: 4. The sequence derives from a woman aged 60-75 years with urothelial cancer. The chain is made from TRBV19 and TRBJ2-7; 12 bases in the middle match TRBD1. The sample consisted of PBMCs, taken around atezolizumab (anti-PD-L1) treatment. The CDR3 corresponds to CASSPGTGGPYEQYF. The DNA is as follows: TGTGCCAGTAGTCCGGGGACAGGGGGCCCCTACGAGCAGTACTTC.